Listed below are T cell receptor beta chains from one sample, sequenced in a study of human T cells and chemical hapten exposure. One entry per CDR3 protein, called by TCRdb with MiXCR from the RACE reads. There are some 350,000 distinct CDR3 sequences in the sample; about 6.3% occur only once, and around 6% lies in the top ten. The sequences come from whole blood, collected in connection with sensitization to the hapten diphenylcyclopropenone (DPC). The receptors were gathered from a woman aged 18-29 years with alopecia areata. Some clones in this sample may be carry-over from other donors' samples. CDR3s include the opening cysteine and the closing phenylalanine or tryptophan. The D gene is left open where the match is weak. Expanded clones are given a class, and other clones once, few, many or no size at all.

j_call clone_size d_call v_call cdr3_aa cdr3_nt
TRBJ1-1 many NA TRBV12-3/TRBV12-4 CASSFTRSKGKGSAFF TGTGCCAGCAGTTTCACCCGGTCGAAGGGGAAGGGGTCAGCTTTCTTT
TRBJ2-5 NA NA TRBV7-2 CASSLEYSQYF TGTGCCAGCAGCTTAGAGTACAGCCAGTACTTC
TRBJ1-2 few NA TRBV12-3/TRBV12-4 CASSLLGANYYGYTF TGTGCCAGCAGTTTATTGGGGGCGAACTACTATGGCTACACCTTC
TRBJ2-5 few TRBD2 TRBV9 CASSVDSGGLAAETQYF TGTGCCAGCAGCGTAGATAGCGGGGGGCTCGCCGCGGAGACCCAGTACTTC
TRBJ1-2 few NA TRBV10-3 CAISESHKVANYGYTF TGTGCCATCAGTGAGTCTCATAAAGTAGCTAACTATGGCTACACCTTC
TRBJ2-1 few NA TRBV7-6 CASSLAEGKQFF TGTGCCAGCAGCTTAGCGGAGGGTAAGCAGTTCTTC
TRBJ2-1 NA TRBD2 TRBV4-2 CASSQEEGAGGNEQFF TGTGCCAGCAGCCAAGAAGAAGGAGCCGGGGGGAATGAGCAGTTCTTC
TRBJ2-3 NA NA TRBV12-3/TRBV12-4 CASSSSTTSTDTQYF TGTGCCAGCAGTTCGTCGACAACCAGCACAGATACGCAGTATTTT
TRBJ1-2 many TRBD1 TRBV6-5 CASRRGQGVYGYTF TGTGCCAGCAGACGGGGACAGGGCGTTTACGGCTACACCTTC
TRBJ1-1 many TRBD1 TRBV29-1 CSVSGQMNTEAFF TGCAGCGTGTCGGGACAGATGAACACTGAAGCTTTCTTT
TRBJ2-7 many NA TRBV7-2 CASSPPVGGLYEQYF TGTGCCAGCAGCCCCCCCGTCGGGGGGCTCTACGAGCAGTACTTC
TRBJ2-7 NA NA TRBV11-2 CASSLARGRGVEQYF TGTGCCAGCAGCTTAGCGAGGGGCCGCGGCGTGGAGCAGTACTTC
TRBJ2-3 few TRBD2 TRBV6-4 CASSPSGGQDTQYF TGTGCCAGCAGTCCTAGCGGGGGCCAAGATACGCAGTATTTT
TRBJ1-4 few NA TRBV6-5 CASSYRAGHNNEKLFF TGTGCCAGCAGTTATAGGGCAGGGCATAATAATGAAAAACTGTTTTTT
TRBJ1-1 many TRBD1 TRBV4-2 CASSQDTWDRANTEAFF TGTGCCAGCAGCCAAGATACGTGGGACAGAGCGAACACTGAAGCTTTCTTT
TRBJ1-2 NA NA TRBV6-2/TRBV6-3 CASSRTEEVYGYTF TGTGCCAGCAGTCGGACAGAGGAGGTTTATGGCTACACCTTC
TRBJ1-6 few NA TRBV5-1 CASSLGHLNSPLHF TGCGCCAGCAGCTTGGGGCACCTTAATTCACCCCTCCACTTT
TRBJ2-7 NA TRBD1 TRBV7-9 CASSLAPGQLIYEQYF TGTGCCAGCAGCTTGGCACCGGGACAGCTAATCTACGAGCAGTACTTC
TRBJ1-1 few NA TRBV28 CASSLWSDSENEAFF TGTGCCAGCAGTTTATGGTCGGACAGCGAAAATGAAGCTTTCTTT
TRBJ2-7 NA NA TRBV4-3 CASSPGGQIAHEQYF TGCGCCAGCAGCCCGGGGGGACAAATAGCCCACGAGCAGTACTTC
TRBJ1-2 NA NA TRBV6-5 CASSYSAGTNYGYTF TGTGCCAGCAGTTACTCTGCAGGGACCAACTATGGCTACACCTTC
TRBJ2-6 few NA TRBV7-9 CASSERSGSPSGANVLTF TGTGCCAGCAGTGAAAGGTCAGGGTCCCCCTCTGGGGCCAACGTCCTGACTTTC
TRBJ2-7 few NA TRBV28 CASSLSSDYEQYF TGTGCCAGCAGTTTATCCTCAGACTACGAGCAGTACTTC
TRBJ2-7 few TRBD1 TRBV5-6 CASSSRDRGLYEQYF TGTGCCAGCAGCTCCCGGGACAGGGGGCTATACGAGCAGTACTTC
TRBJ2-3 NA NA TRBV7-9 CASSSLGGGVSTDTQYF TGTGCCAGCAGCTCCCTAGGAGGGGGGGTAAGCACAGATACGCAGTATTTT
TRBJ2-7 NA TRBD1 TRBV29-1 CSAVDRGPYEQYF TGCAGCGCCGTTGACAGGGGCCCCTACGAGCAGTACTTC
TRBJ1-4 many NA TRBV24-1 CATSDGYNEKLFF TGTGCCACCAGTGATGGTTATAATGAAAAACTGTTTTTT
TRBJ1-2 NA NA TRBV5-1 CASSLDRPVYGYTF TGCGCCAGCAGCTTGGACAGACCCGTCTATGGCTACACCTTC
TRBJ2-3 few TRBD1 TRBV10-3 CAISDRQGYTDTQYF TGTGCCATCAGTGACCGACAGGGATACACAGATACGCAGTATTTT
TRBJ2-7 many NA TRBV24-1 CATSDHSGGGTEQYF TGTGCCACCAGTGATCATTCAGGGGGAGGTACTGAGCAGTACTTC
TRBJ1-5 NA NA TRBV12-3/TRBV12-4 CASSFHMGSNQPQHF TGTGCCAGCAGCTTTCACATGGGTAGCAATCAGCCCCAGCATTTT
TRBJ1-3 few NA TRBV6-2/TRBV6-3 CASSDSGNTIYF TGTGCCAGCTCGGACTCTGGAAACACCATATATTTT
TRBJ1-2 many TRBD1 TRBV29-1 CSVVGQGDYGYTF TGCAGCGTCGTGGGACAGGGGGACTATGGCTACACCTTC
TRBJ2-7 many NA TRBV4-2 CASSSSPGPASYEQYF TGTGCCAGCAGTTCCTCTCCGGGACCCGCTAGCTACGAGCAGTACTTC
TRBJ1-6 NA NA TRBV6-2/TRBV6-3 CASSYQGRRSPLHF TGTGCCAGCAGTTACCAGGGGCGTCGATCACCCCTCCACTTT
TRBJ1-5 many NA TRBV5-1 CASSRTGPYNSNQPQHF TGCGCCAGCAGCCGCACAGGGCCGTACAATAGCAATCAGCCCCAGCATTTT
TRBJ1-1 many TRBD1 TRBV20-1 CRPGQGLGTEAFF TGCAGACCGGGACAGGGCTTGGGCACTGAAGCTTTCTTT
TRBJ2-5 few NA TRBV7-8 CASSPTPLRETQYF TGTGCCAGCAGCCCTACCCCTCTGCGAGAGACCCAGTACTTC
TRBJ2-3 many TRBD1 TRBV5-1 CASSLLQGQGIMNTQYF TGCGCCAGCAGCTTGCTCCAGGGACAGGGAATCATGAATACGCAGTATTTT
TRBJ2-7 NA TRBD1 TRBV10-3 CAISELGQNYEQYF TGTGCCATCAGTGAGTTGGGACAGAATTACGAGCAGTACTTC
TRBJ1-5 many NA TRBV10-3 CAIRSGIDNQPQHF TGTGCCATCCGGTCCGGTATCGACAATCAGCCCCAGCATTTT
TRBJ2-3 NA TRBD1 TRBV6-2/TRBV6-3 CASSYPTGTQYF TGTGCCAGCAGTTACCCGACAGGGACGCAGTATTTT
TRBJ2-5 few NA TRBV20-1 CSAPHLDREETQYF TGCAGTGCTCCACATCTGGACCGTGAAGAGACCCAGTACTTC
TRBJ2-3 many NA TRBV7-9 CASSPASVSADTQYF TGTGCCAGCAGTCCCGCCTCAGTTTCTGCAGATACGCAGTATTTT
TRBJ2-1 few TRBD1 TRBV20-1 CSATQPTGDHYNEQFF TGCAGTGCAACCCAACCGACAGGGGACCACTACAATGAGCAGTTCTTC
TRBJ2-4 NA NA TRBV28 CASSLTGLDIQYF TGTGCCAGCAGTTTAACAGGGTTGGACATTCAGTACTTC
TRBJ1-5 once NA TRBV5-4 CASSAGDQPQHF TGTGCCAGCAGCGCGGGGGATCAGCCCCAGCATTTT
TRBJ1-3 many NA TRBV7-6 CASSSGQILSGNTIYF TGTGCCAGCAGCTCAGGACAGATTCTCTCTGGAAACACCATATATTTT
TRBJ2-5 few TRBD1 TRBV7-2 CASSSGTGLGTQYF TGTGCCAGCAGCTCCGGGACAGGTTTAGGGACCCAGTACTTC
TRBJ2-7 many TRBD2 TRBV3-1 CASSPGTSRTYEQYF TGTGCCAGCAGCCCGGGGACTAGCAGGACCTACGAGCAGTACTTC
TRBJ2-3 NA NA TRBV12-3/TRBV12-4 CASSLRAAASTDTQYF TGTGCCAGCAGTTTGAGGGCAGCTGCTAGCACAGATACGCAGTATTTT
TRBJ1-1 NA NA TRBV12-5 CASGLFAGVRNTEAFF TGTGCTAGTGGTTTGTTTGCAGGGGTCAGGAACACTGAAGCTTTCTTT
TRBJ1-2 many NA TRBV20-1 CSARDLSLQESYGYTF TGCAGTGCTAGAGATCTTTCCCTACAGGAGAGCTATGGCTACACCTTC
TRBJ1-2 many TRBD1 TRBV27 CASSSTGGGYGYTF TGTGCCAGCAGCTCGACAGGGGGCGGCTATGGCTACACCTTC
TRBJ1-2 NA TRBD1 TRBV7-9 CASSLLDRASYGYTF TGTGCCAGCAGCCTCCTGGACAGGGCCAGCTATGGCTACACCTTC